Sequencing of this TCR beta chain was carried out in a study of control samples from healthy donors and cancer patients. Sequencing was performed with immunoSEQ multiplex PCR; in TCRdb, only in-frame clones are kept and a portion is missing. The table lists 95,000 to 130,000 clones, 93% of them singletons. Input material: blood. This receptor was identified in a man aged 25-45 years in good health.

The CDR3 region is CASSSFPNSPLHF. The DNA for the CDR3 is TGTGCCAGCAGTTCCTTTCCGAATTCACCCCTCCACTTT. The chain couples TRBV12-3 or TRBV12-4 to TRBJ1-6; D unclear. The CDR3 covers 13 residues. V was clipped by 4 bases and J by 7 bases, with 8 bases between them.